This TCR beta chain was observed in a study of cytomegalovirus exposure and HLA in healthy donors (dated by TCRdb to the late 2010s). About the study as a whole: An earlier analysis of several hundred of the donors reported about 280 Gb of sequence data and approximately 120 million unique TCR beta sequences obtained from about 179 million T cells. Using immunosequencing, the study profiled T cell repertoires from about 650 subjects and related those repertoires to cytomegalovirus serostatus. An earlier analysis of 587 of the donors applied high-throughput TCR beta sequencing to assess whether each TCR beta V gene segment acted as functional or pseudogenic. High-throughput TCR immunosequencing, statistical association of individual TCRs with disease status, and machine learning were combined to predict cytomegalovirus infection status. Roughly 310 gigabases of sequencing data and tens of millions of unique TCR sequences were included in an early release covering 550 to 650 HLA-typed donors. A later genetic analysis used genome-wide SNP genotypes for 398 of the 666 donors, treating that subset as a discovery cohort. Donor age, sex, ethnicity and CMV serostatus were compiled together with the repertoire data. To study patterns of TCR occurrence, a later analysis re-analyzed previously published TCR beta repertoires from around 700 donors and added high-resolution HLA genotyping. The study aimed to test whether cataloging public T cell receptors could reveal signatures of past pathogen exposure. Among the roughly 400 genotyped donors, approximately 76% belonged to the genetic ancestry cluster associated with self-reported Caucasian donors. In the later analysis, no new phenotypic data were used to find candidate immune exposures; instead, reliance was placed on TCR beta sequences and their occurrence across donors. Among about 360 genotyped donors of the cohort, an average of roughly 240,000 unique TCR beta nucleotide sequences were sequenced per donor, around 18% of them non-productive. Typing coverage varied by locus: about 620-640 donors for A, B, C, DRB1 and DQB1; under 550 for DQA1; about 570 for DPA1; around 490 for DPB1. Four to six DR-DQ haplotypes were handled as single units for association and clustering because linkage in the cohort was strong. All discovery cohort repertoires had been generated on a single sequencing platform. Both class I and class II loci were covered by HLA typing, at four-digit resolution. In addition to the first cohort of around 670 subjects, a separate validation cohort of around 110 different subjects was used.

Broad study findings and their caveats: While some public TCRs were present in many individuals, most TCR sequences turned up only very rarely across donors. In a later analysis, TCR association rates were found to vary across HLA loci, with the most associated TCRs seen for DRB1 alleles and the fewest for HLA-C alleles. It was suggested by the authors that the approach could potentially be generalized to other disease states and immunological phenotypes. HLA typing was unavailable for some donors at each locus, so association tests used only the typed subset. A total of fewer than 200 TCR beta chains were listed by the study as associated with cytomegalovirus. Cytomegalovirus status was reported to be diagnosed by the classifier with high specificity and sensitivity in both the original and validation cohorts. A later analysis found that HLA-associated TCR beta chains were more clonally expanded and had lower generation probabilities than equally common non-associated chains. In an earlier analysis of approximately 600 of the donors, most TCR beta V segments were observed in productive rearrangements about 87% or about 30% of the time, broadly matching IMGT annotations. This cohort had only TCR beta chains sequenced, and the lack of alpha or paired-chain data limited which features could be detected. The earlier analysis of approximately 590 of the donors excluded 15 to 20 rarely observed V segments, including chromosome 9 orphons, because counts were too low. Immune exposure information for the cohort was limited to CMV serostatus. A further reported finding was that TCR beta sequences accurately predicted the HLA-A and HLA-B alleles for most subjects in the first cohort. In a later analysis, several top co-occurrence clusters were reported to appear linked to parvovirus B19, influenza, CMV and Epstein-Barr virus. When HLA alleles, especially DR and DQ, strongly co-occurred, TCR associations were difficult to assign to individual alleles. Linkage disequilibrium might explain the correlated functional status among segregating V segments, but an unknown experimental factor could not be excluded. The presence/absence analyses assumed that sequencing depth was roughly uniform across donors, and that assumption may not be true. In a later analysis, more than 15,000 TCR beta sequences were associated with specific HLA alleles at a false discovery rate of 0.05. Some IMGT-functional V segments, including TRBV6-2 and TRBV6-3, could not be distinguished by the 87-base-pair reads and were therefore excluded. A later analysis found that most CMV-associated TCR beta chains appeared HLA-restricted, with HLA associations seemingly driven largely by CMV exposure. A cluster of highly shared sequence variants was judged likely to represent a technical artifact of the sequencing pipeline. Compared with the roughly 700-donor mean, donors in an Asian-associated ancestry cluster had fewer N-insertions in productive TCRs, according to a later genetic analysis. A few of the identified cytomegalovirus-associated TCR beta chains were confirmed in vitro to be specific for cytomegalovirus antigens. A later genetic analysis associated a missense DCLRE1C variant with V-gene and J-gene trimming of TCR beta chains, and an independent cohort replicated the association.

A distance of 12 bases separates the germline ends of V and J, which lose 3 bases and 1 base respectively. Reading the germline V gene (reference sequence) gives CDR1 LNHDA and CDR2 SQIVND. The CDR3 sequence holds 16 residues, the cysteine and phenylalanine included. Only CDR3 DNA is held: 48 bases, read in frame from base 1. The method was the immunoSEQ multiplex PCR assay. For the multiplex PCR, a mixture combining 60 forward primers for TCR Vbeta segments and 13 reverse primers for TCR Jbeta segments was used. Amplification of the CDR3 region of rearranged TCR beta genes was performed with a multiplex PCR assay on genomic DNA. The Illumina HiSeq System was used to sequence the amplified TCR beta libraries as 87-base-pair reads. Per the source publication's procedure: A later analysis counted 75 million to 100 million unique TCR beta chains across the 666 repertoires, and 9.5 million to 11 million of these chains were shared by at least two donors. Raw reads were error-corrected and collapsed into unique sequences with a nearest-neighbor algorithm that merged closely related sequences to remove PCR and sequencing errors. CDR3 sequences were aligned to IMGT reference sequences to assign V, D and J gene segments. For a sequence to be retained, a match of at least six nucleotides was required to both a V gene segment and a J gene segment. A rearrangement counted as productive if the CDR3 had no stop codons and remained in frame with V and J, and every other rearrangement counted as non-productive. Following IMGT convention, CDR3 was defined as the stretch from the second conserved V-encoded cysteine up to the conserved J-encoded phenylalanine. Sequences without an unambiguous match to a single V gene segment were excluded from the earlier analysis of over 500 of the donors. In an earlier analysis of 587 of the donors, V segments were called functional above 56.7% productive rearrangements and were called segregating when the between-donor standard deviation exceeded 5%. A statistical classification framework was built for diagnosing cytomegalovirus status from the catalog of TCR beta chain sequences. A later analysis assigned V and J genes by comparing TCR nucleotide sequences with IMGT/GENE-DB human TR gene sequences. Using the TCRdist pipeline, a later analysis assigned CDR3 sequences along with most-parsimonious VDJ recombination scenarios. A later analysis defined each TCR beta chain by its CDR3 amino acid sequence plus V-gene family, and excluded reads lacking a unique V-gene family. In a later analysis, 500 to 650 highly shared, low-generation-probability nucleotide sequences were removed to address suspected cross-contamination and a sequencing artifact. A later analysis calculated a clonal expansion index for each public chain from normalized within-repertoire ranks of inferred template counts. In a later analysis, generation probabilities were computed using a VDJ recombination model fitted to out-of-frame rearrangements, and the results were checked against IGoR. In a later analysis, hypergeometric tests were used to score TCR-TCR, TCR-HLA and TCR-CMV co-occurrence, with a repertoire-size bias correction applied to TCR pairs. False discovery rates were estimated in a later analysis by permuting HLA or CMV assignments 20 times. In a later analysis, co-occurring TCRs were grouped using DBSCAN, and TCRdist sequence similarity was added for clustering within HLA-allele-positive subsets. For co-occurrence clustering, repertoires with fewer than 30,000 or more than 120,000 public chains were excluded, along with roughly 5 repertoires with anomalous nucleotide sharing. This is the immuneACCESS table as TCRdb keeps it, with only in-frame sequences that have V and J called. A part of the clones is gone; compared with another copy, unresolved V genes explain less than half, and the rest is unexplained. V and J calls and clone size are as listed in that table; D and trimming were resolved from the DNA. Present in this sample are roughly 130,000 clones, 65% to 90% of which were seen just once. The top ten clones comprise 0.95% to 1.5% of the sample.

As to this clone: The target of this receptor is not known. Base quality data are lacking; no much larger clone is found one base away.

The cohort was made up of approximately 670 healthy bone marrow donors. Cohort members were all nominally healthy when sampled, although unrecorded immune exposures were likely present. The donor tested CMV seronegative, placing the donor among the 350 or so seronegative members of the cohort. A peripheral blood sample was provided by each donor, and peripheral blood mononuclear cells were used for TCR beta sequencing. The Qiagen DNeasy Blood Extraction Kit was used to extract genomic DNA from the blood cell samples. The receptor was derived from a girl aged 2 to 9 in good health and CMV-seronegative. This receptor chain uses TRBV19 and TRBJ2-2, and TRBD2 may be the D gene, going by 6 matching bases. Sequencing used PBMCs. The CDR3 reads CASSIAGGKNTGELFF. At the DNA level, the sequence is TGTGCCAGTAGTATTGCTGGAGGGAAGAACACCGGGGAGCTGTTTTTT.